This T cell receptor (beta chain) was captured in a study of cytomegalovirus exposure and HLA in healthy donors. About this clone itself: The same CDR3 can be traced to other DNA sequences in this sample.

Germline V gene data show CDR1 as MNHEY and CDR2 as SVGAGI. J gave up 2 bases and V 0 bases, and 2 bases lay outside the gene matches. The CDR3 loop spans 15 amino acids. In the PCR, 60 Vbeta and 13 Jbeta primers were used. Assay used: immunoSEQ multiplex PCR; TCRdb lists only in-frame clones, some missing. The repertoire holds roughly 140,000 clones, with over 75% as singletons. Sequencing was carried out using PBMCs. V usage is TRBV6-5 and J usage is TRBJ2-7; 9 bases line up with TRBD2. This TCR derives from a man aged 30-40 years in good health and CMV-seronegative. The CDR3: CASSYSASGTYEQYF. The CDR3 DNA reads as TGTGCCAGCAGTTACTCGGCTAGCGGGACCTACGAGCAGTACTTC.